Presented here are 19 T cell receptor beta chains from one specimen sequenced in a study of T cells in tuberculosis. Some clones are missing from TCRdb's copy, which holds only in-frame ones; the method was immunoSEQ multiplex PCR. Counted here are 30,000 to 35,000 clones, around 97% occurring once; the ten biggest clones make up approximately 5.8%. Source material: PBMCs. The receptor set was obtained from a donor aged 10-29 years with latent tuberculosis or without tuberculosis infection.

This rearrangement joins TRBV5-1 to TRBJ1-1; possibly TRBD1 for D (5 bases). Germline CDR1 SGHRS, CDR2 YFSETQ. This CDR3 has 14 residues. V lost 5 bases and J 4 bases, leaving 15 bases between the germline ends. The DNA for the CDR3 is TGCGCCAGCAGGGGCCGGGACTCGGGCACTGAAGCTTTCTTT. Protein sequence: CASRGRDSGTEAFF. Together with reference TRBV5-1 and TRBJ1-1, the CDR3 gives the full variable domain: KAGVTQTPRYLIKTRGQQVTLSCSPISGHRSVSWYQQTPGQGLQFLFEYFSETQRNKGNFPGRFSGRQFSNSRSEMNVSTLELGDSALYLCASRGRDSGTEAFFGQGTRLTVV.

The CDR3 is CASSHGGRQNIKAKNIQYF. The CDR3, as DNA: TGTGCCAGTAGTCATGGAGGAAGGCAAAACATAAAGGCCAAAAACATTCAGTACTTC. The chain has TRBV19 and TRBJ2-4, with D perhaps TRBD2 (5 bases). Germline CDR1 LNHDA, CDR2 SQIVND (reference sequence). The germline V and J ends were trimmed by 5 bases and 1 base, with 24 bases remaining between them. The CDR3 sequence is 19 residues long.

The chain recombines TRBV27 with TRBJ2-7; D is perhaps TRBD2 (5 bases). Germline-derived CDR1 and CDR2 are MNHEY and SMNVEV (reference sequence). The CDR3 runs 17 residues. The V end lost 6 bases, the J end lost 3 bases, and 24 bases lay between the germline ends. For the CDR3, the DNA is TGTGCCAGCAGAGTCCGACCGCCCGGACTGGGCTTCTACGAGCAGTACTTC. Its translation is CASRVRPPGLGFYEQYF.

The chain carries TRBV10-2 and TRBJ2-7; possible D gene TRBD2, 6 bases. The germline gives CDR1 WSHSY, CDR2 SAAADI. The CDR3 is 17 residues long. V lost 0 bases and J 3 bases, leaving 18 bases between the germline ends. The CDR3 region has the DNA TGCGCCAGCAGTGAGTCGAATTTTGGGGGGTCACACTACGAGCAGTACTTC. Translating it yields CASSESNFGGSHYEQYF.

This chain uses TRBV6-5 with TRBJ2-1; TRBD2 agrees at 10 bases. There are 14 residues in the CDR3. The germline V gene encodes CDR1 MNHEY and CDR2 SVGAGI. Unmatched junction bases numbered 7, after V lost 6 bases and J lost 8 bases. In DNA, the CDR3 is TGTGCCAGCAGCAAGGCTAGCGGGGGCCATGAGCAGTTCTTC. The encoded protein is CASSKASGGHEQFF.

The V gene is TRBV9, the J gene TRBJ2-1, with D perhaps matching TRBD1 (5 bases). The CDR3 extends over 14 amino acids. The V end lost 1 base, the J end lost 5 bases, and 10 bases lay between the germline ends. The germline V gene has CDR1 SGDLS and CDR2 YYNGEE. The CDR3 here is CASSVQGSHNEQFF. The DNA for the CDR3 is TGTGCCAGCAGCGTACAGGGTTCCCACAATGAGCAGTTCTTC.

J is TRBJ1-5 and V is TRBV19; weak D call: TRBD1 (5 bases). The germline V gene encodes CDR1 LNHDA and CDR2 SQIVND (reference sequence). This CDR3 is built from 18 residues. Deletions cut 4 bases from V and 0 bases from J, with 19 bases between. This CDR3 reads CASSSVRGLLNSNQPQHF. Here the CDR3 DNA reads TGTGCCAGTAGTAGTGTGCGGGGCCTTTTGAATAGCAATCAGCCCCAGCATTTT.

V and J are TRBV19 and TRBJ1-3; D gene uncertain. The length of the CDR3 is 16 residues. Trimming stripped 2 bases from V and 0 bases from J, with 11 bases between. Germline assignment: CDR1 LNHDA and CDR2 SQIVND (reference sequence). The chain's CDR3 is CASSIIGPFSGNTIYF. CDR3 nucleotides: TGTGCCAGTAGTATAATCGGTCCCTTCTCTGGAAACACCATATATTTT.

The chain recombines TRBV7-9 with TRBJ1-4; TRBD1 might be the D (6 bases). The CDR3 has 14 residues. Germline-derived CDR1 and CDR2 are SEHNR and FQNEAQ (reference sequence). The germline V and J ends were trimmed by 5 bases and 4 bases, with 11 bases remaining between them. This chain's CDR3 is CASSLRTDNEKLFF. CDR3 sequence (DNA): TGTGCCAGCAGCCTTCGGACAGATAATGAAAAACTGTTTTTT. The full variable domain, completed using reference TRBV7-9 and TRBJ1-4, is DTGVSQNPRHKITKRGQNVTFRCDPISEHNRLYWYRQTLGQGPEFLTYFQNEAQLEKSRLLSDRFSAERPKGSFSTLEIQRTEQGDSAMYLCASSLRTDNEKLFFGSGTQLSVL.

This sequence joins TRBV30 and TRBJ2-1; TRBD2 matches 8 bases. Germline values: CDR1 GTSNPN, CDR2 SVGIG (reference sequence). V shed 3 bases, J shed 6 bases, and the junction held 13 bases outside the gene matches. This CDR3 has 16 amino acids. CDR3 residues: CAWSPPRQREINEQFF. The CDR3 coding sequence is TGTGCCTGGAGCCCCCCCCGCCAGCGGGAGATCAATGAGCAGTTCTTC.

The chain is built from TRBV9 and TRBJ2-7, with 9 bases identical to TRBD2. CDR1 is SGDLS and CDR2 is YYNGEE in the germline V gene. The V and J ends lost 0 bases and 1 base, in that order; junction bases with no gene match: 2. This CDR3 is built from 15 residues. CDR3 in amino acids: CASSVGSGRSYEQYF. DNA of the CDR3: TGTGCCAGCAGCGTAGGGAGCGGGAGGTCCTACGAGCAGTACTTC.

This clone showed up just once. This rearrangement joins TRBV27 to TRBJ2-1, with TRBD1 matching over 7 bases. Germline V gives CDR1 MNHEY, CDR2 SMNVEV (reference sequence). After removal of 8 bases from V and 5 bases from J, the junction contained 12 bases not matched to a gene. The CDR3 has 15 residues. The chain's CDR3 is CASARRGTVNNEQFF. The CDR3 nucleotides read TGTGCCAGCGCTAGACGAGGGACAGTTAACAATGAGCAGTTCTTC.

About this clone: Other DNA sequences in this specimen translate into the identical CDR3. The chain carries TRBV5-1 and TRBJ2-5, with a weak D call TRBD1 (6 bases). Trimming took 2 bases from V and 1 from J, leaving 6 bases between them. CDR3 length equals 13 residues. CDR1 SGHRS and CDR2 YFSETQ come from the germline V gene. The CDR3 nucleotides are TGCGCCAGCAGCTTCAGGGGCCAAGAGACCCAGTACTTC. Protein sequence: CASSFRGQETQYF.

This chain uses TRBV11-3 with TRBJ2-5; TRBD1 matches at 7 bases. The CDR3 extends over 15 amino acids. In germline, CDR1 is SGHNT, CDR2 YENEEA. J gave up 1 base and V 1 base, and 3 bases lay outside the gene matches. As DNA, the CDR3 is TGTGCCAGCAGCTTAGGGGGGACAGCCCAAGAGACCCAGTACTTC. Its translation: CASSLGGTAQETQYF.

V and J are TRBV6-1 and TRBJ1-1; 8 bases map to TRBD1. With V trimmed by 3 bases and J by 8 bases, 2 bases remained unmatched. CDR1 and CDR2 (germline): MNHNS, SASEGT. CDR3 length: 12 residues. CDR3 loop: CASSDRTGEAFF. The CDR3 nucleotides are TGTGCCAGCAGTGACCGGACAGGGGAAGCTTTCTTT.

The chain couples TRBV28 to TRBJ1-5, with TRBD1 matching 7 bases. V lost 8 bases, J lost 5 bases, and 6 bases stayed unmatched. Germline loops: CDR1 MDHEN, CDR2 SYDVKM. CDR3 size: 13 residues. CDR3 protein: CASYRDRYQPQHF. For the CDR3, the DNA is TGTGCCAGCTACCGGGACAGATATCAGCCCCAGCATTTT.

This clone qualifies as medium-sized. The rearrangement joins TRBV5-6 to TRBJ1-2; D may be TRBD1 (5 bases). The CDR3 spans 15 residues. Germline assignment: CDR1 SGHDT and CDR2 YYEEEE. V was shortened by 0 bases and J by 6 bases, with 15 bases between the two germline ends. The CDR3 spells CASSLAAREVHGYTF. The DNA of the CDR3 is TGTGCCAGCAGCTTGGCGGCCAGGGAAGTTCATGGCTACACCTTC.

The V gene is TRBV6-1, the J gene TRBJ2-7, with 7 bases that match TRBD2. The V gene end was trimmed by 7 bases and the J gene end by 4 bases; junction bases not matched to a gene: 13. Germline CDR1 reads MNHNS; CDR2 reads SASEGT. The CDR3 covers 15 residues. The DNA of the CDR3 is TGTGCCAGCACTCGAGATAAAGCGGGGAGATACGAGCAGTACTTC. Protein sequence: CASTRDKAGRYEQYF.

This rearrangement joins TRBV5-1 to TRBJ2-7; tentative D call: TRBD1 (5 bases). Between the trimmed V and J ends, which lost 2 bases and 4 bases, there was a span of 16 bases. The CDR3 spans 15 residues. Germline V gives CDR1 SGHRS, CDR2 YFSETQ. The CDR3 bases are TGCGCCAGCAGCTTTGGGCCGGGCAAGGGGTACGAGCAGTACTTC. Protein product: CASSFGPGKGYEQYF. Drawing the rest from reference TRBV5-1 and TRBJ2-7, the complete variable domain is KAGVTQTPRYLIKTRGQQVTLSCSPISGHRSVSWYQQTPGQGLQFLFEYFSETQRNKGNFPGRFSGRQFSNSRSEMNVSTLELGDSALYLCASSFGPGKGYEQYFGPGTRLTVT.